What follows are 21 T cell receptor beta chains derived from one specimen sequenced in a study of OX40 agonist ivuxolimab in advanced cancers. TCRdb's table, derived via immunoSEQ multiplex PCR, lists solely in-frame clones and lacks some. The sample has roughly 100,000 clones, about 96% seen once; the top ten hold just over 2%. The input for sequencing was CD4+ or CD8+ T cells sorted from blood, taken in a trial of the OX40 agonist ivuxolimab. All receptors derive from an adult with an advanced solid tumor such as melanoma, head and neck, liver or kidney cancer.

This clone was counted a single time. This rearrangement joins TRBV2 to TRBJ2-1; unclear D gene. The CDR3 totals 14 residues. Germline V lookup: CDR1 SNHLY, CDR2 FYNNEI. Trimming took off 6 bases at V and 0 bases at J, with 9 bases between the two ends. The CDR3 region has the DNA TGTGCCAGCAGCGACGTAAGCTCCTACAATGAGCAGTTCTTC. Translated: CASSDVSSYNEQFF.

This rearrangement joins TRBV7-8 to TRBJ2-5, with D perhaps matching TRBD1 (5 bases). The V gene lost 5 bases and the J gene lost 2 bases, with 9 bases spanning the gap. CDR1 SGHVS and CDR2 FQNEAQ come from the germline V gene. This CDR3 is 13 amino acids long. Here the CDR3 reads CASSGDRQETQYF. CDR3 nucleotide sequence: TGTGCCAGCAGCGGAGACAGACAAGAGACCCAGTACTTC.

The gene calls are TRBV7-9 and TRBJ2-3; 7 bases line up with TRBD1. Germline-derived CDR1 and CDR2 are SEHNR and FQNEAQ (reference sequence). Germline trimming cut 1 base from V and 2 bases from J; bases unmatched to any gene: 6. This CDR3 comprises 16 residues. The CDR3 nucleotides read TGTGCCAGCAGCTTAGGACAGGGTTTCATCACAGATACGCAGTATTTT. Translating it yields CASSLGQGFITDTQYF.

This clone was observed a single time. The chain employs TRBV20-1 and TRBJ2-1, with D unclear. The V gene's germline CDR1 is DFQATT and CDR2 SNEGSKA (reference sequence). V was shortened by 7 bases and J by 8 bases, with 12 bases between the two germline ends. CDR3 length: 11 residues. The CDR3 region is CSVELGHEQFF. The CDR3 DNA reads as TGCAGTGTGGAGCTCGGCCATGAGCAGTTCTTC.

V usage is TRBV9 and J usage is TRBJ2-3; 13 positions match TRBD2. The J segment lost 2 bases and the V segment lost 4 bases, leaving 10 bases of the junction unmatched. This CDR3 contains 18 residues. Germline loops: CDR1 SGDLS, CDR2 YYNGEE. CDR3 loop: CASSSQYGTSGDTDTQYF. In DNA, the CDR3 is TGTGCCAGCAGCTCCCAATACGGGACTAGCGGGGACACAGATACGCAGTATTTT.

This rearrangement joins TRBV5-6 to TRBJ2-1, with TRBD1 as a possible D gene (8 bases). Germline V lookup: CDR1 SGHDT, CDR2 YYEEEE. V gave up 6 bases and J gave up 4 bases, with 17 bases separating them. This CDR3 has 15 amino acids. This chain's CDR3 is CASNPTGEGYNEQFF. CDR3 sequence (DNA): TGTGCCAGCAACCCGACAGGGGAGGGTTACAATGAGCAGTTCTTC.

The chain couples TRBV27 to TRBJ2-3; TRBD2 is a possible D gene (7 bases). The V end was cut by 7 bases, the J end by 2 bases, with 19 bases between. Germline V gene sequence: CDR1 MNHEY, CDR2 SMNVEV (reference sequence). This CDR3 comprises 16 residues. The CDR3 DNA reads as TGTGCCAGCAACCTACGAGGAGGGGGGGCCACAGATACGCAGTATTTT. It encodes CASNLRGGGATDTQYF.

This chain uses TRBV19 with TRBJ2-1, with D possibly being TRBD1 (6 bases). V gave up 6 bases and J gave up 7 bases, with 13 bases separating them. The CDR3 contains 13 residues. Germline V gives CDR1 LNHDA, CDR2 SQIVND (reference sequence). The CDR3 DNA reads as TGTGCCAGTAGCCATCAGGGGCGTAATGAGCAGTTCTTC. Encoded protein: CASSHQGRNEQFF.

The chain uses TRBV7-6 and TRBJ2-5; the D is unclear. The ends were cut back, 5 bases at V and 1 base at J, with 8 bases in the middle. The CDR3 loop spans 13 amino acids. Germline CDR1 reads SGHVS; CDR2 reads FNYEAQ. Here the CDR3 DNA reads TGTGCCAGCAGCCAACTACCCCAAGAGACCCAGTACTTC. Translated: CASSQLPQETQYF.

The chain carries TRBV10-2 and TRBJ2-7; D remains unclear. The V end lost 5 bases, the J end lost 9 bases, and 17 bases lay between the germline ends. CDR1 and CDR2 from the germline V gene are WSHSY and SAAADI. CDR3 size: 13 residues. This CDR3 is CASSPGPPTGQYF. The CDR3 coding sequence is TGCGCCAGCAGTCCGGGCCCTCCTACGGGGCAGTACTTC.

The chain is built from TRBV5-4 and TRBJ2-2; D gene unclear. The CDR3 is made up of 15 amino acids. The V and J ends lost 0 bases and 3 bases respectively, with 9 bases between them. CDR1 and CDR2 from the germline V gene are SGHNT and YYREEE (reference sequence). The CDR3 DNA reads TGTGCCAGCAGCTTGGAGCTAAGAGACACCGGGGAGCTGTTTTTT. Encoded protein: CASSLELRDTGELFF.

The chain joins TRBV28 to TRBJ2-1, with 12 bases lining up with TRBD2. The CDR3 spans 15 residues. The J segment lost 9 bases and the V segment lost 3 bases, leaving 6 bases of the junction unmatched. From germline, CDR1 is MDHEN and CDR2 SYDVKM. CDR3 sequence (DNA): TGTGCCAGCAGTTTCCGACTAGCGGGAGCTGGTGAGCAGTTCTTC. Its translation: CASSFRLAGAGEQFF.

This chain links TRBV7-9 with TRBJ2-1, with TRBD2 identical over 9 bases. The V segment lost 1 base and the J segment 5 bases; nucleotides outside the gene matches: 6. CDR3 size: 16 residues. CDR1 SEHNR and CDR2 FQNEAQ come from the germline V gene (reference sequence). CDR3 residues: CASSLGAGGGNNEQFF. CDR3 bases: TGTGCCAGCAGCTTAGGGGCGGGAGGGGGTAACAATGAGCAGTTCTTC. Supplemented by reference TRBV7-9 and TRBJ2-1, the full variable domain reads DTGVSQNPRHKITKRGQNVTFRCDPISEHNRLYWYRQTLGQGPEFLTYFQNEAQLEKSRLLSDRFSAERPKGSFSTLEIQRTEQGDSAMYLCASSLGAGGGNNEQFFGPGTRLTVL.

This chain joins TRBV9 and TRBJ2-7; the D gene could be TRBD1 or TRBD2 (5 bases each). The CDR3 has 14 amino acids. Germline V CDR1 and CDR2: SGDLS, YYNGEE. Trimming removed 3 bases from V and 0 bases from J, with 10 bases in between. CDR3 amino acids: CASSAGDGSYEQYF. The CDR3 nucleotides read TGTGCCAGCAGCGCCGGGGACGGCTCCTACGAGCAGTACTTC.

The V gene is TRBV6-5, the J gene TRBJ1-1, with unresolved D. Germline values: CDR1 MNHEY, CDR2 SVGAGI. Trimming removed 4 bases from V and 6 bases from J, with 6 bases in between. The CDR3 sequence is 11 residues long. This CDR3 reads CASSFGPEAFF. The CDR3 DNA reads TGTGCCAGCAGTTTCGGACCTGAAGCTTTCTTT.

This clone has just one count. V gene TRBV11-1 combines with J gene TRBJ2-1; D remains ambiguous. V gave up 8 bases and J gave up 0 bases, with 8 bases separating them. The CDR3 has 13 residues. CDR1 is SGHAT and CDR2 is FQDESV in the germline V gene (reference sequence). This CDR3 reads CASCESSYNEQFF. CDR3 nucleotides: TGTGCCAGCTGCGAGAGCTCCTACAATGAGCAGTTCTTC.

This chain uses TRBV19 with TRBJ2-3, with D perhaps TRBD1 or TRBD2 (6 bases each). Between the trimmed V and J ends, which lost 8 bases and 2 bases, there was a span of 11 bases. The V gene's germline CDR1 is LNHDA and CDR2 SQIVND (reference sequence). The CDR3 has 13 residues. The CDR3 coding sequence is TGTGCCAGTGCCACGGGGGCCACAGATACGCAGTATTTT. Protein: CASATGATDTQYF.

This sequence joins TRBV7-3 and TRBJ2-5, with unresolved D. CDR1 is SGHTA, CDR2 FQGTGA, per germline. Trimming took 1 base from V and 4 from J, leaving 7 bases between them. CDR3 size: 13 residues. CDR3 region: CASSLNSGETQYF. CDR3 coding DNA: TGTGCCAGCAGCTTAAATTCGGGAGAGACCCAGTACTTC.

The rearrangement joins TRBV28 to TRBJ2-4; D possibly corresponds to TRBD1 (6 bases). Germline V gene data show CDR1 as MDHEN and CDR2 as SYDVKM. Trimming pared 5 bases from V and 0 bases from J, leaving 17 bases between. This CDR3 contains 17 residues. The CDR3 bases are TGTGCCAGCAGTACCCGCCAGGGGTTCAAAGCCAAAAACATTCAGTACTTC. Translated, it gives CASSTRQGFKAKNIQYF.

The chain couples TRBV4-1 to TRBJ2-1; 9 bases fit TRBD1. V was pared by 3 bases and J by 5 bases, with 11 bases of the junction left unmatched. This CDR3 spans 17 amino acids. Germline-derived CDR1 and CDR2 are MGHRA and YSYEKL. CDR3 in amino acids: CASSHTPGQGIDNEQFF. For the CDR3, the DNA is TGCGCCAGCAGCCATACACCCGGACAGGGGATAGACAATGAGCAGTTCTTC.

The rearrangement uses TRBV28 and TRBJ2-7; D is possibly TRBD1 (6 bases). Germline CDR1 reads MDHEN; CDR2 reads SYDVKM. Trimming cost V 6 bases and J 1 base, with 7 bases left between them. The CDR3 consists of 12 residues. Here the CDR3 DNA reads TGTGCCAGCAGACAGGGATCCTACGAGCAGTACTTC. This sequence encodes CASRQGSYEQYF. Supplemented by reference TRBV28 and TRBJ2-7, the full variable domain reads DVKVTQSSRYLVKRTGEKVFLECVQDMDHENMFWYRQDPGLGLRLIYFSYDVKMKEKGDIPEGYSVSREKKERFSLILESASTNQTSMYLCASRQGSYEQYFGPGTRLTVT.